This T cell receptor beta chain was documented in a study of glioma-infiltrating T cells. The study's findings and limits: Non-neoplastic patients had below-expected tissue-blood divergence, while all gliomas exceeded expectation.

TCR alpha and beta CDR3 regions were amplified from RNA using iRepertoire nested multiplex PCR. Each CDR3 protein gets one entry after TCRdb re-called the multiplex PCR reads with MiXCR. The profile shows around 350,000 distinct CDR3 sequences, more than 35% of them singletons. As to this clonotype: Antigen: not known.

The CDR3 covers 13 residues. The V end was cut by 3 bases, the J end by 5 bases, with 10 bases between. CDR1 and CDR2 (germline): SGHTA, FQGNSA. This TCR was sampled from a human donor with low-grade glioma or glioblastoma, undergoing nonglioma brain surgery, or in good health (not recorded which). Input material: glioma tissue, nonneoplastic brain tissue, or PBMCs (not recorded which). V is TRBV7-2 and J is TRBJ1-1, with a tentative D call TRBD1 (6 bases). The CDR3 DNA is TGTGCCAGCAGCTTTCAGGGGAGAACTGAAGCTTTCTTT. This translates into CASSFQGRTEAFF.